The T cell receptor (beta chain) described here comes from a study of tumor-infiltrating lymphocytes in primary liver carcinoma. Germline CDR1 reads SGHAT; CDR2 reads FQNNGV. There are 14 residues in the CDR3. Using a constant-region primer together with ProtoScript II reverse transcriptase, TCR beta cDNA was made from 450 to 600 ng of total RNA. Three nested multiplex PCR rounds of slightly modified ARM-PCR generated TCR beta libraries. TRBV1-TRBV30 forward primers paired with a C-beta reverse primer were used in the first two PCR rounds, which ran roughly 9 cycles each. TCRdb called the multiplex PCR reads again in MiXCR, with one record for every CDR3 protein. Counted here are some 130,000 distinct CDR3 sequences, around 70% occurring once; the ten biggest clones make up over 8%. In regard to this clonotype: Germline and junction disagree at one end, which may indicate a read error.

Taking about 18-32 mg of unsorted bulk tissue, the authors co-extracted RNA and DNA. The chain joins TRBV11-2 to TRBJ2-5; perhaps TRBD1 as D (6 bases). Source material: tumor-adjacent normal liver tissue. The origin of this receptor is a woman aged 55-70 years with primary liver carcinoma and hepatitis B virus infection. CDR3 sequence (DNA): TGTGCCGGCAGCTTACAGGGTCTGGGGGAGACCGAGTACTTC. Translated, it gives CAGSLQGLGETEYF.